This T cell receptor beta chain is from a study of Tregs in tolerant kidney transplant recipients. Clones were sequenced by immunoSEQ multiplex PCR, and TCRdb holds only the in-frame ones, with some missing. The top ten hold 3.8% of the sample, which has approximately 60,000 clones, 80% to 90% seen once. CDR1 and CDR2 from the germline V gene are SGHRS and YFSETQ. The length of the CDR3 is 16 residues. The V end was cut by 0 bases, the J end by 0 bases, with 9 bases between. Recipients received nonmyeloablative bone marrow transplants from related graft donors, with transient mixed chimerism. Thawed PBMCs were FACS-sorted into unstimulated CD4+CD25+CD127- regulatory T cells, CD4+CD25- non-regulatory cells, CD4 and CD8 cells. With respect to this clone: The target antigen is unknown.

General study results and limits: Biological reproducibility was not directly addressed, but technical replication error appeared minimal. Changing PCR primers prevented nucleotide comparison between some patients' samples.

The sequences come from CD4+ T cells from blood (PBMCs), collected 6 months after the transplant. The V call is TRBV5-1, the J call TRBJ2-2; D is undetermined. The receptor was derived from a human patient who received a combined kidney and bone marrow transplant. Among the T cells, some may be from the graft donor. The CDR3 is CASSLATQANTGELFF. The CDR3 bases are TGCGCCAGCAGCTTGGCCACGCAGGCGAACACCGGGGAGCTGTTTTTT.